One sample yielded the 15 T cell receptor beta chains listed below, sequenced in a study of OX40 agonist ivuxolimab in advanced cancers. Profiling relied on immunoSEQ multiplex PCR, and the TCRdb table lists in-frame clones only, not all of them. The sample carries tens of thousands of clones, about 81% recorded once. Specimen: CD4+ or CD8+ T cells sorted from blood, collected in a trial of the OX40 agonist ivuxolimab. The receptors were gathered from an adult with an advanced solid tumor such as melanoma, head and neck, liver or kidney cancer.

The chain's CDR3 is CASSFLTSGTYNEQFF. Here the CDR3 DNA reads TGTGCCAGCAGTTTTCTCACTAGCGGTACCTACAATGAGCAGTTCTTC. The chain joins TRBV6-5 to TRBJ2-1, with TRBD2 matching over 8 bases. Germline-derived CDR1 and CDR2 are MNHEY and SVGAGI. V was pared by 4 bases and J by 2 bases, with 7 bases of the junction left unmatched. The CDR3 length is 16 residues.

The chain is built from TRBV10-3 and TRBJ1-2; the match to TRBD1 covers 7 bases. The ends lost 11 bases at V and 5 bases at J; junction bases unmatched: 14. CDR3 length equals 14 residues. CDR1 and CDR2 from the germline V gene are ENHRY and SYGVKD. CDR3 nucleotides: TGTGCCGCCAGGGGGGGCAACACCCCATATGGCTACACCTTC. Translating it yields CAARGGNTPYGYTF.

The chain is built from TRBV19 and TRBJ1-4; D unresolved. V was trimmed by 5 bases and J by 8 bases, leaving 12 bases between them. Germline lookup yields CDR1 LNHDA and CDR2 SQIVND (reference sequence). The CDR3 totals 13 residues. CDR3 residues: CASSRSLLEKLFF. The CDR3 nucleotides read TGTGCCAGTAGTCGATCACTCCTCGAAAAACTGTTTTTT.

The chain is built from TRBV7-2 and TRBJ1-2, with 8 bases aligning to TRBD1. The V gene's germline CDR1 is SGHTA and CDR2 FQGNSA. The CDR3 runs to 14 residues. The V gene end was trimmed by 5 bases and the J gene end by 6 bases; junction bases not matched to a gene: 8. Here the CDR3 DNA reads TGTGCCAGCAGCCGAGGGCAGGGGGCGGATGGCTACACCTTC. It codes for CASSRGQGADGYTF.

V and J are TRBV5-4 and TRBJ2-7; tentative D call: TRBD2 (6 bases). This CDR3 spans 14 amino acids. With 4 bases removed from V and 6 bases from J, the gap between germline ends came to 17 bases. Germline CDR1 reads SGHNT; CDR2 reads YYREEE (reference sequence). The CDR3 sequence is CASSPAEGWGEQYF. The CDR3 nucleotides read TGTGCCAGCAGCCCTGCGGAGGGTTGGGGCGAGCAGTACTTC.

This clone was observed a single time. The chain uses TRBV5-1 and TRBJ1-4; TRBD1 matches 9 bases. V was pared by 7 bases and J by 0 bases, with 10 bases of the junction left unmatched. The CDR3 sequence is 17 residues long. CDR1 and CDR2 from the germline V gene are SGHRS and YFSETQ. The CDR3 reads CASASDRGAATNEKLFF. The CDR3, as DNA: TGCGCCAGCGCCTCAGACAGGGGGGCAGCAACTAATGAAAAACTGTTTTTT.

V usage is TRBV5-4 and J usage is TRBJ1-2; weak D call: TRBD1 (5 bases). The V and J ends lost 3 bases and 5 bases respectively, with 17 bases between them. The CDR3 consists of 15 residues. Germline V gives CDR1 SGHNT, CDR2 YYREEE (reference sequence). This chain's CDR3 is CASSSSQGAGYGYTF. In DNA form, the CDR3 reads TGTGCCAGCAGCTCATCCCAGGGTGCGGGGTATGGCTACACCTTC.

J is TRBJ2-1 and V is TRBV25-1; perhaps TRBD1 as D (6 bases). With 3 bases removed from V and 6 bases from J, the gap between germline ends came to 21 bases. Germline CDR1 and CDR2: MGHDK and SYGVNS. This CDR3 contains 17 residues. The CDR3 nucleotides read TGTGCCAGCAGTGACGGTGGGGGCGCAGGGGCCCGCAATGAGCAGTTCTTC. Translated, it gives CASSDGGGAGARNEQFF.

J is TRBJ2-3 and V is TRBV5-4, with D tentatively TRBD2 (6 bases). Per the germline V gene, CDR1 is SGHNT and CDR2 is YYREEE (reference sequence). The CDR3 length is 15 residues. V lost 2 bases, J lost 0 bases, and 10 bases lay in between. The CDR3 sequence is CASSFGGTSTDTQYF. The DNA for the CDR3 is TGTGCCAGCAGCTTCGGTGGGACTAGCACAGATACGCAGTATTTT. The entire variable domain, with the rest obtained from reference TRBV5-4 and TRBJ2-3, is as follows: ETGVTQSPTHLIKTRGQQVTLRCSSQSGHNTVSWYQQALGQGPQFIFQYYREEENGRGNFPPRFSGLQFPNYSSELNVNALELDDSALYLCASSFGGTSTDTQYFGPGTRLTVL.

The chain combines TRBV11-2 with TRBJ1-1, with D perhaps matching TRBD1 (5 bases). This CDR3 spans 14 amino acids. V was trimmed by 2 bases and J by 2 bases, leaving 9 bases between them. Germline V gene lookup returns CDR1 SGHAT and CDR2 FQNNGV. CDR3 in amino acids: CASSLRQSNTEAFF. CDR3 DNA: TGTGCCAGCAGCTTAAGACAGTCTAACACTGAAGCTTTCTTT.

CDR3 protein: CASRHRGKATEAFF. In DNA form, the CDR3 reads TGTGCCAGCAGGCACAGGGGGAAGGCCACTGAAGCTTTCTTT. V is TRBV4-2 and J is TRBJ1-1; 8 positions agree with TRBD1. In germline, CDR1 is LGHNA, CDR2 YNFKEQ. V shed 6 bases and J 4 bases; nucleotides not matched to a gene: 7. CDR3 size: 14 residues.

The J gene is TRBJ1-2, the V gene TRBV6-1; D possibly corresponds to TRBD1 (5 bases). This CDR3 has 13 amino acids. Per the germline V gene, CDR1 is MNHNS and CDR2 is SASEGT. Between the trimmed V and J ends, which lost 6 bases and 4 bases, there was a span of 12 bases. CDR3 nucleotide sequence: TGTGCCAGCAGGGGGCTGGACGGCTATGGCTACACCTTC. It codes for CASRGLDGYGYTF.

The V and J genes are TRBV6-1 and TRBJ1-1; 8 bases line up with TRBD1. In germline, CDR1 is MNHNS, CDR2 SASEGT. The CDR3 extends over 16 amino acids. The junction had 16 bases not matched to a gene; V was cut back by 2 bases and J by 11 bases. The CDR3 sequence: CASSETLYGNRGEAFF. The CDR3 DNA reads as TGTGCCAGCAGTGAAACACTTTACGGAAACAGGGGGGAGGCTTTCTTT.

The genes are TRBV19 and TRBJ1-1, with D hard to call. The germline gives CDR1 LNHDA, CDR2 SQIVND (reference sequence). Trimming cost V 3 bases and J 3 bases, with 17 bases left between them. This CDR3 is built from 16 residues. The CDR3 here is CASSMPRSARYTEAFF. The CDR3 DNA reads as TGTGCCAGTAGTATGCCGCGGTCAGCACGTTACACTGAAGCTTTCTTT.

The rearrangement joins TRBV6-6 to TRBJ1-2; no definite D call. Germline V gene data show CDR1 as MNHNY and CDR2 as SVGAGI (reference sequence). V lost 0 bases and J 6 bases, leaving 11 bases between the germline ends. The CDR3 is 14 residues long. CDR3 sequence (DNA): TGTGCCAGCAGTTACTCAGCCCAGGCTCATGGCTACACCTTC. This gives the protein CASSYSAQAHGYTF.